The 28 T cell receptor beta chains listed next were all sequenced from one sample in a study of cytomegalovirus exposure and HLA in healthy donors. TCRdb keeps only in-frame clones here, not all; method: immunoSEQ multiplex PCR. This table has some 85,000 clones, about 95% appearing once. The sample consisted of PBMCs. These receptor sequences come from a woman under 30 in good health and CMV-seronegative.

The chain joins TRBV6-5 to TRBJ2-5; possibly TRBD2 for D (6 bases). V was pared by 0 bases and J by 6 bases, with 17 bases between. The CDR3 has 16 amino acids. The germline gives CDR1 MNHEY, CDR2 SVGAGI. The CDR3 protein is CASSYSELGGVKTQYF. The CDR3, as DNA: TGTGCCAGCAGTTACTCAGAACTCGGGGGAGTAAAGACCCAGTACTTC.

The J gene is TRBJ1-1, the V gene TRBV2, with no clear D. Per the germline V gene, CDR1 is SNHLY and CDR2 is FYNNEI. Trimming left V 3 bases short and J 4 bases short, with 9 bases between. This CDR3 has 13 amino acids. The CDR3 nucleotides are TGTGCCAGCAGTGAGGCGGCGTCCACTGAAGCTTTCTTT. It translates to CASSEAASTEAFF.

This clone appeared once. The chain uses TRBV5-1 and TRBJ1-1, with D perhaps TRBD1 (5 bases). V was trimmed by 0 bases and J by 1 base, leaving 10 bases between them. Germline V gene data show CDR1 as SGHRS and CDR2 as YFSETQ. This CDR3 region has 15 residues. The DNA for the CDR3 is TGCGCCAGCAGCTTGGAAGGACACCGGAACACTGAAGCTTTCTTT. Translating gives CASSLEGHRNTEAFF.

This clone has just one count. V and J are TRBV27 and TRBJ1-2; 7 positions agree with TRBD1. The length of the CDR3 is 16 residues. Per germline, CDR1 MNHEY and CDR2 SMNVEV (reference sequence). Trimming removed 6 bases from V and 2 bases from J; junction bases left unmatched: 12. CDR3 in DNA: TGTGCCAGCAGCTCGCACCGTGGGACAGCAAACTATGGCTACACCTTC. Residues: CASSSHRGTANYGYTF.

This clone showed up just once. The V gene is TRBV20-1, the J gene TRBJ2-7; weak D call: TRBD1 (6 bases). The length of the CDR3 is 11 residues. Per the germline V gene, CDR1 is DFQATT and CDR2 is SNEGSKA (reference sequence). V dropped 5 bases and J dropped 6 bases, with 11 bases sitting between them. CDR3 sequence (DNA): TGCAGTGCTTCGGACAGACCCGAGCAGTACTTC. Translating gives CSASDRPEQYF.

This chain joins TRBV5-1 and TRBJ1-1, with 8 bases matching TRBD1. J gave up 1 base and V 4 bases, and 3 bases lay outside the gene matches. This CDR3 has 14 residues. CDR1 is SGHRS, CDR2 YFSETQ, per germline. The DNA for the CDR3 is TGCGCCAGCAGCGAACAGGGGGGGAACACTGAAGCTTTCTTT. Its translation: CASSEQGGNTEAFF. Full variable domain (remainder filled in from reference TRBV5-1 and TRBJ1-1): KAGVTQTPRYLIKTRGQQVTLSCSPISGHRSVSWYQQTPGQGLQFLFEYFSETQRNKGNFPGRFSGRQFSNSRSEMNVSTLELGDSALYLCASSEQGGNTEAFFGQGTRLTVV.

This clone was recorded once. The rearrangement links TRBV29-1 to TRBJ1-1, with no clear D. Trimming removed 5 bases at V and 5 bases at J, with 15 bases between. This CDR3 comprises 13 residues. Germline CDR1 and CDR2: SQVTM and ANQGSEA. CDR3 sequence: CSVTNQPGTEAFF. The CDR3 nucleotides read TGCAGCGTTACCAATCAACCCGGGACTGAAGCTTTCTTT.

The rearrangement uses TRBV18 and TRBJ1-5; D is undetermined. The V and J ends lost 0 bases and 7 bases respectively, with 10 bases between them. Germline CDR1 is KGHSH and CDR2 is LQKENI. CDR3 length: 14 residues. The CDR3 loop is CASSPPAGNQPQHF. In DNA, the CDR3 is TGTGCCAGCTCACCACCTGCGGGAAACCAGCCCCAGCATTTT. The full variable domain, in which reference TRBV18 and TRBJ1-5 provide the parts outside the CDR3, is NAGVMQNPRHLVRRRGQEARLRCSPMKGHSHVYWYRQLPEEGLKFMVYLQKENIIDESGMPKERFSAEFPKEGPSILRIQQVVRGDSAAYFCASSPPAGNQPQHFGDGTRLSIL.

The gene calls are TRBV10-1 and TRBJ2-1; 11 bases line up with TRBD2. Germline CDR1 reads WNHNN; CDR2 reads SYGVQD (reference sequence). J lost 5 bases, V lost 6 bases, and 6 bases had no gene match. The CDR3 covers 15 residues. The CDR3 loop is CASRAGTSGHNEQFF. CDR3 nucleotides: TGCGCCAGCAGAGCCGGGACTAGCGGCCACAATGAGCAGTTCTTC.

This chain links TRBV7-9 with TRBJ2-1; TRBD1 matches 9 bases. This CDR3 contains 16 residues. Germline CDR1 is SEHNR and CDR2 is FQNEAQ (reference sequence). Trimming removed 5 bases from V and 7 bases from J; junction bases left unmatched: 12. The CDR3 reads CASSLRRDRVINEQFF. Written as DNA, the CDR3 is TGTGCCAGCAGCCTAAGACGGGACAGGGTAATTAATGAGCAGTTCTTC. Combining the CDR3 with reference TRBV7-9 and TRBJ2-1 gives the whole variable domain DTGVSQNPRHKITKRGQNVTFRCDPISEHNRLYWYRQTLGQGPEFLTYFQNEAQLEKSRLLSDRFSAERPKGSFSTLEIQRTEQGDSAMYLCASSLRRDRVINEQFFGPGTRLTVL.

The chain uses TRBV27 and TRBJ1-2, with 8 positions matching TRBD1. The trim removed 5 bases at V and 5 bases at J, leaving 10 bases unmatched. Germline values: CDR1 MNHEY, CDR2 SMNVEV (reference sequence). This CDR3 comprises 15 residues. The DNA for the CDR3 is TGTGCCAGCAGTAGGCCCGGGACAGGAGATTATGGCTACACCTTC. Translation: CASSRPGTGDYGYTF.

This clone was seen just once. V usage is TRBV19 and J usage is TRBJ1-5; the D gene is possibly TRBD1 (6 bases). V was clipped by 7 bases and J by 6 bases, with 16 bases between them. This CDR3 comprises 14 residues. CDR1 LNHDA and CDR2 SQIVND come from the germline V gene (reference sequence). The CDR3 protein is CASKSARGPQPQHF. The CDR3 nucleotides read TGTGCCAGTAAATCTGCCAGGGGCCCTCAGCCCCAGCATTTT.

Only one count was recorded for this clone. The V call is TRBV9, the J call TRBJ2-3; 12 nucleotides line up with TRBD2. Trimming removed 0 bases from V and 5 bases from J; junction bases left unmatched: 10. There are 18 residues in the CDR3. Germline CDR1 SGDLS, CDR2 YYNGEE. This CDR3 is CASSVGGASGRAKDTQYF. For the CDR3, the DNA is TGTGCCAGCAGCGTAGGGGGGGCTAGCGGGAGGGCCAAAGATACGCAGTATTTT.

The J gene is TRBJ2-5, the V gene TRBV5-1, with 8 bases aligning to TRBD2. This CDR3 is 17 amino acids long. Per the germline V gene, CDR1 is SGHRS and CDR2 is YFSETQ. The V segment lost 4 bases and the J segment 3 bases; nucleotides outside the gene matches: 14. In DNA form, the CDR3 reads TGCGCCAGCAGCACCGAAACCGGGACTAGGGGCGAAGAGACCCAGTACTTC. Residues: CASSTETGTRGEETQYF.

The V and J genes are TRBV14 and TRBJ2-7, with D maybe TRBD2 (6 bases). With 0 bases removed from V and 12 bases from J, the gap between germline ends came to 15 bases. The CDR3 length is 13 residues. From germline, CDR1 is SGHDN and CDR2 FVKESK. CDR3 DNA: TGTGCCAGCAGCCAAGATGTTAGGAGGGTAGTGTACTTC. Translation: CASSQDVRRVVYF.

V usage is TRBV2 and J usage is TRBJ2-3; no clear D gene. Germline CDR1 reads SNHLY; CDR2 reads FYNNEI. Trimming shortened V by 4 bases and J by 6 bases, and 5 bases separated the two germline ends. The CDR3 runs 11 residues. CDR3 protein: CASSVRDTQYF. The CDR3 DNA reads TGTGCCAGCAGTGTTCGGGATACGCAGTATTTT. The whole variable domain, remainder taken from reference TRBV2 and TRBJ2-3, is EPEVTQTPSHQVTQMGQEVILRCVPISNHLYFYWYRQILGQKVEFLVSFYNNEISEKSEIFDDQFSVERPDGSNFTLKIRSTKLEDSAMYFCASSVRDTQYFGPGTRLTVL.

The gene calls are TRBV28 and TRBJ2-7, with 9 bases lining up with TRBD1. From germline, CDR1 is MDHEN and CDR2 SYDVKM. V shed 7 bases, J shed 6 bases, and the junction held 13 bases outside the gene matches. CDR3 size: 15 residues. The CDR3 DNA is TGTGCCAGCACATTATGGAGGGGACAGGGAGGCGAGCAGTACTTC. Translating it yields CASTLWRGQGGEQYF.

For this clone: A read error may produce the germline difference seen at one junction end. This chain uses TRBV2 with TRBJ1-2; maybe TRBD1 (5 bases). Germline CDR1 is SNHLY and CDR2 is FYNNEI. This CDR3 is built from 15 residues. The CDR3 DNA reads as TGTGCCAGCAGAGAAGGGTTGGGGGGATTAGCTGGCTACACCTTC. It encodes CASREGLGGLAGYTF.

This rearrangement joins TRBV6-1 to TRBJ2-1, with 11 bases that match TRBD2. The junction had 5 bases not matched to a gene; V was cut back by 7 bases and J by 3 bases. CDR1 is MNHNS and CDR2 is SASEGT in the germline V gene. CDR3 length: 15 amino acids. CDR3 sequence reads: CASISTSGNYNEQFF. For the CDR3, the DNA is TGTGCCAGCATTTCGACTAGCGGGAACTACAATGAGCAGTTCTTC.

This rearrangement joins TRBV10-1 to TRBJ2-2; D perhaps matches TRBD2 (5 bases). The CDR3 has 13 residues. CDR1 and CDR2 from the germline V gene are WNHNN and SYGVQD (reference sequence). Trimming cost V 10 bases and J 6 bases, with 15 bases left between them. The DNA of the CDR3 is TGCGCCAACTGGGGAGCTTACCCCGGGGAGCTGTTTTTT. It translates to CANWGAYPGELFF.

The chain uses TRBV6-1 and TRBJ1-2; the D gene is possibly TRBD1 (5 bases). Germline values: CDR1 MNHNS, CDR2 SASEGT. This CDR3 region has 13 residues. Trimming removed 11 bases at V and 7 bases at J, with 20 bases between. The CDR3 coding sequence is TGTGCCGGGGGGACCGAGTTAAGGTTTGGCTACACCTTC. It translates to CAGGTELRFGYTF.

The J gene is TRBJ2-1, the V gene TRBV5-6; D gene ambiguous. The CDR3 loop spans 14 amino acids. The germline V gene has CDR1 SGHDT and CDR2 YYEEEE. The V end was cut by 6 bases, the J end by 6 bases, with 16 bases between. In DNA, the CDR3 is TGTGCCAGCAAAATTCTAACCGCCTTCAATGAGCAGTTCTTC. Its protein product is CASKILTAFNEQFF.

The chain employs TRBV19 and TRBJ2-7; a weak D match, TRBD1 (6 bases). Deletions cut 4 bases from V and 2 bases from J, with 12 bases between. The CDR3 is made up of 14 amino acids. The germline gives CDR1 LNHDA, CDR2 SQIVND (reference sequence). The CDR3 reads CASSTGQNAYEQYF. Here the CDR3 DNA reads TGTGCCAGTAGTACCGGACAGAACGCCTACGAGCAGTACTTC.

The chain couples TRBV11-3 to TRBJ1-3, with TRBD1 matching 7 bases. The trim removed 6 bases at V and 4 bases at J, leaving 9 bases unmatched. This CDR3 is built from 15 residues. Germline lookup yields CDR1 SGHNT and CDR2 YENEEA. CDR3 sequence (DNA): TGTGCCAGCAGTCGTGGACAGGCTAAAGGAAACACCATATATTTT. Its translation: CASSRGQAKGNTIYF.

The genes are TRBV10-1 and TRBJ2-7; D is possibly TRBD2 (6 bases). The germline V and J ends were trimmed by 3 bases and 6 bases, with 12 bases remaining between them. The CDR3 has 13 residues. CDR1 is WNHNN and CDR2 is SYGVQD in the germline V gene (reference sequence). CDR3 residues: CASSDTEAGEQYF. As DNA, the CDR3 is TGCGCCAGCAGTGACACGGAAGCGGGCGAGCAGTACTTC.

The chain is built from TRBV7-2 and TRBJ2-2; D is unclear. The ends were cut back, 4 bases at V and 6 bases at J, with 9 bases in the middle. CDR1 and CDR2 from the germline V gene are SGHTA and FQGNSA. The CDR3 sequence is 13 residues long. In DNA form, the CDR3 reads TGTGCCAGCAGCTCCTCCCCCGCCGGGGAGCTGTTTTTT. Translated: CASSSSPAGELFF.

The genes are TRBV4-1 and TRBJ1-1; TRBD1 might be the D (5 bases). Germline V gene data show CDR1 as MGHRA and CDR2 as YSYEKL. CDR3 length equals 15 residues. Trimming took 4 bases from V and 1 from J, leaving 13 bases between them. The CDR3 DNA reads TGCGCCAGCAGCCCCGGCGGGGCCAGGAACACTGAAGCTTTCTTT. Translation: CASSPGGARNTEAFF.

In its sample, this clone was seen once. CDR3 amino acids: CASSLSRQALTETQYF. In nucleotides, the CDR3 is TGTGCCAGCAGCCTCTCGAGACAGGCTCTTACGGAGACCCAGTACTTC. The chain joins TRBV14 to TRBJ2-5, with a possible D match to TRBD1 (6 bases). Germline V gene lookup returns CDR1 SGHDN and CDR2 FVKESK. The CDR3 has 16 amino acids. The ends were cut back, 4 bases at V and 5 bases at J, with 20 bases in the middle.